In this sample, the clone carrying this T cell receptor beta chain turned up once. The RNA, 0.5 to 1 ug, was put through reverse transcription using random hexamers. TCRdb re-called the immunoSEQ multiplex PCR reads through MiXCR, storing one row per CDR3 protein. Of under 200,000 distinct CDR3 sequences in the sample, roughly 94% were seen once. The sample originates from a study of CD8 T cells in Susac syndrome. Trimming stripped 0 bases from V and 4 bases from J, with 15 bases between. Germline lookup yields CDR1 MGHRA and CDR2 YSYEKL. The CDR3 consists of 17 residues. J is TRBJ2-2 and V is TRBV4-1, with D unresolved. The sequenced sample was CD4+ T cells from PBMCs. This clonotype was obtained from a human donor in good health. CDR3 loop: CASSQDPRYSGTGELFF. CDR3 DNA sequence: TGCGCCAGCAGCCAAGATCCACGCTACTCGGGCACCGGGGAGCTGTTTTTT.